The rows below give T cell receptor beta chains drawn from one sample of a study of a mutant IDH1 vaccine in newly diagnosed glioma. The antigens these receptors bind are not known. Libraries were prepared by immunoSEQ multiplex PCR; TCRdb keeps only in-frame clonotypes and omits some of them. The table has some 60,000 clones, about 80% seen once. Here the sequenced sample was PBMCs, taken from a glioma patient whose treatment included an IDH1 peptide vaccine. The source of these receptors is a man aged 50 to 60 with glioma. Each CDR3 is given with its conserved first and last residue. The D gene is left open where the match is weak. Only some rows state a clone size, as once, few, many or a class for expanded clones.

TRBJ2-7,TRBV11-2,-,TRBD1,TGTGCCAGCAGCGAAAGCTCGGGACAGGGCGGCTACGAGCAGTACTTC,CASSESSGQGGYEQYF
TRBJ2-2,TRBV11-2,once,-,TGTGCCAGCAGCCAAACCGGGGAGCTGTTTTTT,CASSQTGELFF
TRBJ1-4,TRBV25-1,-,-,TGTGCCAGCAGTGAATCAGGAGAGGGAGGAGAAAAACTGTTTTTT,CASSESGEGGEKLFF
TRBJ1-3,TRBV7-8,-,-,TGTGCCAGCAGCTTAGCCAATTTGGCCTCTGGAAACACCATATATTTT,CASSLANLASGNTIYF
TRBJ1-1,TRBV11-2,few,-,TGTGCCAGCAGCCGGGGGGCAATGAACACTGAAGCTTTCTTT,CASSRGAMNTEAFF
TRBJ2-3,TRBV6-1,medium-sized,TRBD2,TGTGCCAGCAGTGAAGCTAGCGGGAGCCCAGATACGCAGTATTTT,CASSEASGSPDTQYF
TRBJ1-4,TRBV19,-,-,TGTGCCAGTACTCAGAAGCGGACTTACAATGAAAAACTGTTTTTT,CASTQKRTYNEKLFF
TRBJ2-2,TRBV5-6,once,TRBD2,TGTGCCAGCAGGGTCGGACTAGCGGGAACCGGGGAGCTGTTTTTT,CASRVGLAGTGELFF
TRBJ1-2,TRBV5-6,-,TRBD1,TGTGCCAGCAGCTTGCCTTCCAACAGGGGTTATGGCTACACCTTC,CASSLPSNRGYGYTF
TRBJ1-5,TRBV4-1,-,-,TGCGCCAGCAGCCAAGACGGGGGGCTGGGGAATCAGCCCCAGCATTTT,CASSQDGGLGNQPQHF
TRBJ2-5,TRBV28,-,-,TGTGCCAGCCTGACCCAAGAGACCCAGTACTTC,CASLTQETQYF
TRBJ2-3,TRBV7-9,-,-,TGTGCCAGCGGGAGGATTCTCACAGATACGCAGTATTTT,CASGRILTDTQYF
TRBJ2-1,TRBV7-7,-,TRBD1,TGTGCTAGCAGCCGGGGTCGGGACAGGGGGCGAAATGAGCAGTTCTTC,CASSRGRDRGRNEQFF
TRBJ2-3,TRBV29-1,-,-,TGCAGCGCCGTGGACAGCACAGATACGCAGTATTTT,CSAVDSTDTQYF
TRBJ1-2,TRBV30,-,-,TGTGCCTGGAGTGTGGGTGCAGGGTCCGACTATGGCTACACCTTC,CAWSVGAGSDYGYTF
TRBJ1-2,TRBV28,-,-,TGTGCCAGCAGTTTATACGGAGGGGACGGCTACACCTTC,CASSLYGGDGYTF
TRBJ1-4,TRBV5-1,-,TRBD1,TGCGCCAGCAGCCCCGGGACAGATTTTAATGAAAAACTGTTTTTT,CASSPGTDFNEKLFF
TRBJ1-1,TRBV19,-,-,TGTGCCAGTAGTATAACGGGACCGAACACTGAAGCTTTCTTT,CASSITGPNTEAFF
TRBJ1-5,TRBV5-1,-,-,TGCGCCAGCAGCTTGGAGGGGGGGGGTCAGCCCCAGCATTTT,CASSLEGGGQPQHF
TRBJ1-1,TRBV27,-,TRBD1,TGTGCCAGCAGCCAACAGGGGTTAGGCACTGAAGCTTTCTTT,CASSQQGLGTEAFF
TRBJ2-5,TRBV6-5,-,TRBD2,TGTGCCAGCAGAGAGACTAGCGGGGGAGAAGAGACCCAGTACTTC,CASRETSGGEETQYF
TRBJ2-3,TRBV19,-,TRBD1,TGTGCCAGTAGTCACCCTACCACGGGACAGGGGCAATGGCCGGATACGCAGTATTTT,CASSHPTTGQGQWPDTQYF
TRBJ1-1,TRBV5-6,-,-,TGTGCCAGCAGCTTGGCATTACTAGGTGAAGCTTTCTTT,CASSLALLGEAFF
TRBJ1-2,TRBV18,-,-,TGTGCCAGCTCACCTAATCACGGATACCTCTACACCTTC,CASSPNHGYLYTF
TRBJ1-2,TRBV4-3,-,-,TGCGCCAGCAGCCAAGTCCAGGGCCCCGTTGGCTACACCTTC,CASSQVQGPVGYTF
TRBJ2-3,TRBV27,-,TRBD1,TGTGCCAGCAGGCGGGACAGGAACACAGATACGCAGTATTTT,CASRRDRNTDTQYF
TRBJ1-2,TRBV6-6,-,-,TGTGCCAGCAGTCCCGGGACAAACTATGGCTACACCTTC,CASSPGTNYGYTF
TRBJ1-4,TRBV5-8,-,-,TGTGCCAGCAGCTTGGACGGTGAAAAACTGTTTTTT,CASSLDGEKLFF
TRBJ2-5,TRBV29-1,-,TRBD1,TGCAGCGTTGATGATCCCCGACAGGGGGGGACAGAGACCCAGTACTTC,CSVDDPRQGGTETQYF
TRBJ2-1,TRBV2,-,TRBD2,TGTGCCAGCAGTCGCCTAGCGGACTCCTACAATGAGCAGTTCTTC,CASSRLADSYNEQFF
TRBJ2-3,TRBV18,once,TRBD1,TGTGCCAGCTCACCACCGGGGACAGGGGACGATACGCAGTATTTT,CASSPPGTGDDTQYF
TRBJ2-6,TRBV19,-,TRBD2,TGTGCCACGCGGGAGGTGTCTGGGGCCAACGTCCTGACTTTC,CATREVSGANVLTF
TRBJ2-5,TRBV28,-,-,TGTGCCAGCTCCCTTCCCCGGCAAGAGACCCAGTACTTC,CASSLPRQETQYF
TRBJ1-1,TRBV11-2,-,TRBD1,TGTGCCAGCAGCTTAGTCCGGGACAGGGATCTGAACACTGAAGCTTTCTTT,CASSLVRDRDLNTEAFF
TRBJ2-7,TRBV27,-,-,TGTGCCAGCAGTTGGGGACGTGAGCAGTACTTC,CASSWGREQYF
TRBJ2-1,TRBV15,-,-,TGTGCCACCAGCAGAGAAGTATCCTACAATGAGCAGTTCTTC,CATSREVSYNEQFF
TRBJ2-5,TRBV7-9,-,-,TGTGCCAGCAGCTTATCTCGAGAAGGGGCCCAGTACTTC,CASSLSREGAQYF
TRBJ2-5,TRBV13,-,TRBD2,TGTGCCAGCAGCTTAAGACTAGCGGGTCAAGAGACCCAGTACTTC,CASSLRLAGQETQYF
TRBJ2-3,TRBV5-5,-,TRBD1,TGTGCCAGCAGCGTCAACAGGGGGAGAACAGATACGCAGTATTTT,CASSVNRGRTDTQYF
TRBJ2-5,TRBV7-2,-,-,TGTGCCAGCAGCTTAGCGGAACAGAGGGAGACCCAGTACTTC,CASSLAEQRETQYF
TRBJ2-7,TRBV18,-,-,TGTGCCAGCTCACCCTCGGGTCCAAGGAGCTCCTACGAGCAGTACTTC,CASSPSGPRSSYEQYF
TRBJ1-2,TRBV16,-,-,TGTGCCAGCAGCCAATCGCGGCAGGAGAAGGGCTACACCTTC,CASSQSRQEKGYTF
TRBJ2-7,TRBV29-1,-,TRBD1,TGCAGAGAACCGACAGGGGGCTACGAGCAGTACTTC,CREPTGGYEQYF
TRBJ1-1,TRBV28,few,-,TGTGCCAGCAGTTTATGGGGTAACACTGAAGCTTTCTTT,CASSLWGNTEAFF
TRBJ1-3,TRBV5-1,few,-,TGCGCCAGCAGCTCCCGGATCGGAAACACCATATATTTT,CASSSRIGNTIYF
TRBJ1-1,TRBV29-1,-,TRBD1,TGCAGCGTTTTACAGGGGATGAACACTGAAGCTTTCTTT,CSVLQGMNTEAFF
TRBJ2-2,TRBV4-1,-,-,TGCGCCAGCAGCCAAGGGCTAGCCAACACCGGGGAGCTGTTTTTT,CASSQGLANTGELFF
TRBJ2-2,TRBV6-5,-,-,TGTGCCAGCAGCGAACACACCGGGGAGCTGTTTTTT,CASSEHTGELFF
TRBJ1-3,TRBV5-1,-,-,TGCGCCAGCAGCTCGGGACCCGACTCTGGAAACACCATATATTTT,CASSSGPDSGNTIYF
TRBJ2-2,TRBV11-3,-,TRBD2,TGTGCCAGCGGGCGGGGGAGACTCCTCACCGGGGAGCTGTTTTTT,CASGRGRLLTGELFF
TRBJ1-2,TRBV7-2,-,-,TGTGCCAGCAGCTTAGTTGGGAAGGACTATGGCTACACCTTC,CASSLVGKDYGYTF
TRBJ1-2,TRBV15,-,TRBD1,TGTGCCACCAGCACTACAGGGGGCAATGGCTACACCTTC,CATSTTGGNGYTF
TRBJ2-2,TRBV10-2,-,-,TGCGCCAGCAAGGACCGGGACGCAGGGCCCGGGGAGCTGTTTTTT,CASKDRDAGPGELFF
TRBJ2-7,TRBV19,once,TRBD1,TGTGCCAGTAGTTCGACAGGGTGGCAGAGCTCCTACGAGCAGTACTTC,CASSSTGWQSSYEQYF
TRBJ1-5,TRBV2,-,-,TGTGCCAGCATGGGGCAGGTAGGTCAGCCCCAGCATTTT,CASMGQVGQPQHF
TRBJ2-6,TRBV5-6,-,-,TGTGCCAGCAGCTTGGGCCAGGTACCGTCTGGGGCCAACGTCCTGACTTTC,CASSLGQVPSGANVLTF
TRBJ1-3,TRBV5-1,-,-,TGCGCCAGCAGCTTGGGGTCAGGGGTCACTGACACCATATATTTT,CASSLGSGVTDTIYF
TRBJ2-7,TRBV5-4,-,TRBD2,TGTGCCAGCAGGGGACTAGCGGAACGCGAGCAGTACTTC,CASRGLAEREQYF
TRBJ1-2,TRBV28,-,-,TGTGCCACATTTAGTTCGGGCTACACCTTC,CATFSSGYTF
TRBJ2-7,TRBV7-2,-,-,TGTGCCAGCAGCTTAAAGGCAGGGGCCTACGAGCAGTACTTC,CASSLKAGAYEQYF